The clone carrying this TCR beta chain was observed a single time. The germline CDR1 and CDR2 sequences are SGHTA and FQGNSA. V was pared by 0 bases and J by 8 bases, with 7 bases of the junction left unmatched. The CDR3 is made up of 15 amino acids. These data belong to a study of blood T cell repertoires in COVID-19. Generated by immunoSEQ multiplex PCR, the TCRdb table keeps only in-frame clones and is missing some. The repertoire holds some 200,000 clones, roughly 85% seen once, with approximately 2.3% in the top ten. The sequencing input was peripheral blood. The chain is built from TRBV7-2 and TRBJ1-2, with 9 bases matching TRBD1. The receptor's source is a woman in her sixties or seventies with COVID-19, enrolled during active disease. In nucleotides, the CDR3 is TGTGCCAGCAGCTTAGCAAGGGGAACAGGGGGCGGCTACACCTTC. Translated: CASSLARGTGGGYTF.